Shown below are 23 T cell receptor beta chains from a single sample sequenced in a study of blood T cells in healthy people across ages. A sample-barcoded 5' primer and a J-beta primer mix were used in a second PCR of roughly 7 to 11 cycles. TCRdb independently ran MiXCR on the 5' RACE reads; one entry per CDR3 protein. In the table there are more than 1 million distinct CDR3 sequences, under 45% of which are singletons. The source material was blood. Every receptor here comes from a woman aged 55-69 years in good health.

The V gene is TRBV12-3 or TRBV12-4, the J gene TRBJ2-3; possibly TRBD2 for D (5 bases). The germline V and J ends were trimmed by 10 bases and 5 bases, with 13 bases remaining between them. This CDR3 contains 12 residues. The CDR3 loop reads CATKRAGDTQYF. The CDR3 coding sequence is TGTGCCACAAAGAGGGCTGGAGATACGCAGTATTTT.

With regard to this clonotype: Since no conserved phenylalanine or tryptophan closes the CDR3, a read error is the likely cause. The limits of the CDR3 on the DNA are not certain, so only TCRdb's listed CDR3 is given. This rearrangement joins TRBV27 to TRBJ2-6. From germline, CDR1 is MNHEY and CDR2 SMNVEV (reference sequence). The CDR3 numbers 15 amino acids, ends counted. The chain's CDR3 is CASSLSVSGANVLTV.

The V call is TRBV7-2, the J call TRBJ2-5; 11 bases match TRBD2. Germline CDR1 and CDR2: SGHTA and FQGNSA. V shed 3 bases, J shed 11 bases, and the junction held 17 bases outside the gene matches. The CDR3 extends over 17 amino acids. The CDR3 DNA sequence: TGTGCCAGCAGCTTTCTAGCGGGAGGACTCTCCTACAATGAGCAGTACTTC. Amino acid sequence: CASSFLAGGLSYNEQYF.

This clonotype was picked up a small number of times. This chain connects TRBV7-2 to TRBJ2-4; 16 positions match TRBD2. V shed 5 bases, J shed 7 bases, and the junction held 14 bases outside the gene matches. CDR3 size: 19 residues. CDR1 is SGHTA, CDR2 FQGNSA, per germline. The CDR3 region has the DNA TGTGCCAGCAGCCTAGATCGACCGGGACTAGCGGGAGGGAAGAACATTCAGTACTTC. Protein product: CASSLDRPGLAGGKNIQYF.

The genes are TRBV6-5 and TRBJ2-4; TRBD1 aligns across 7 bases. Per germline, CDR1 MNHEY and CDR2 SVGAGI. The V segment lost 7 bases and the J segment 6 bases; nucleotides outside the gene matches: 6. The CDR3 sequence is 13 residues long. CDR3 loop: CASTYAGGNIQYF. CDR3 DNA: TGTGCCAGCACATATGCAGGGGGAAACATTCAGTACTTC.

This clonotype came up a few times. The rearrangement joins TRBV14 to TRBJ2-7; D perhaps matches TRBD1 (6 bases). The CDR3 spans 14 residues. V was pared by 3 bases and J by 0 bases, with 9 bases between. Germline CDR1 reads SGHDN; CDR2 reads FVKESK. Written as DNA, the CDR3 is TGTGCCAGCAGCCATCGGGACACCTCCTACGAGCAGTACTTC. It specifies CASSHRDTSYEQYF.

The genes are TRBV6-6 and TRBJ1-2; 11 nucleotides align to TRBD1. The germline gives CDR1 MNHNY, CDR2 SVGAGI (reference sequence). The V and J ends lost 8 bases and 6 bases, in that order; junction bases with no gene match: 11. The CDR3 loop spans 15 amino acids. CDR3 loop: CASLTAGQGAHGYTF. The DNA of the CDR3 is TGTGCCAGCCTCACCGCAGGACAGGGGGCCCATGGCTACACCTTC.

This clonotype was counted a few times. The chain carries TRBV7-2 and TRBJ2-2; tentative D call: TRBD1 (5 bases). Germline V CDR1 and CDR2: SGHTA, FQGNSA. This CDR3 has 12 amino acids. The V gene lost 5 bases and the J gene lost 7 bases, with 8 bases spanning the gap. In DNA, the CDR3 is TGTGCCAGCAGCCAGGGTGTCGGGGAGCTGTTTTTT. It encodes CASSQGVGELFF.

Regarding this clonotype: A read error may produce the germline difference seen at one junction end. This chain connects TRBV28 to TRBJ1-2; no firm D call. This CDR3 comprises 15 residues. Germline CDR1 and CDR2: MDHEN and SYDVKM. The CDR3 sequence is CASSSEKGPNYGHTF. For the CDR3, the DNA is TGTGCCAGCAGTTCCGAGAAAGGCCCTAACTATGGCCACACCTTC.

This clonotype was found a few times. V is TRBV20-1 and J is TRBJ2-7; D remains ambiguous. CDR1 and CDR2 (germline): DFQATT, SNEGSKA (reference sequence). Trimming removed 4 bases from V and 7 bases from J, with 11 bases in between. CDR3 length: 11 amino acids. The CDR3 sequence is CSANNPREQYF. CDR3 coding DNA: TGCAGTGCTAACAACCCCAGGGAGCAGTACTTC.

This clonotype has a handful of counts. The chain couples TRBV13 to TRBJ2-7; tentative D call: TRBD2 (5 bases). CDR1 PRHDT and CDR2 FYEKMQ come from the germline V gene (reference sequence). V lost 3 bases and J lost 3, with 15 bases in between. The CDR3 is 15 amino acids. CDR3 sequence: CASSFLKVGVYEQYF. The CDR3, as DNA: TGTGCCAGCAGCTTCTTGAAAGTGGGAGTCTACGAGCAGTACTTC.

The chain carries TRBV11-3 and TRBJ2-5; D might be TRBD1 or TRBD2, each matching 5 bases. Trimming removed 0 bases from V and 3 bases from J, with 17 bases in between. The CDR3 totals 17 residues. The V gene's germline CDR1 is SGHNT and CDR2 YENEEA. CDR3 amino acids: CASSLEFGQGEEETQYF. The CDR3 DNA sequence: TGTGCCAGCAGCTTAGAATTCGGGCAGGGAGAAGAAGAGACCCAGTACTTC.

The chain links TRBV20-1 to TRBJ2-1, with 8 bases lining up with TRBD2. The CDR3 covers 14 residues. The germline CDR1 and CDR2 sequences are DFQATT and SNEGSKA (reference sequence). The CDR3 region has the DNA TGCAGCGCCGCCCCCTCTAATAGCGGGATGGAGCAGTTCTTC. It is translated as CSAAPSNSGMEQFF.

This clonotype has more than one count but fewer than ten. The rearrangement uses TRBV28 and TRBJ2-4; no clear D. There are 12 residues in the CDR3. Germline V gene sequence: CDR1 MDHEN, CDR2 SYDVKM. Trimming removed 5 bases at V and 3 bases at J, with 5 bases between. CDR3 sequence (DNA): TGTGCCAGCAGTGAGCTCAAAAACATTCAGTACTTC. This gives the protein CASSELKNIQYF.

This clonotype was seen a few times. CDR3 DNA sequence: TGCAGTGCTAGTGGTCTAGCGGGGAGAACATACGAGCAGTACTTC. It yields the protein CSASGLAGRTYEQYF. The rearrangement uses TRBV20-1 and TRBJ2-7; 9 nucleotides agree with TRBD2. The CDR3 is 15 amino acids. V lost 3 bases, J lost 4 bases, and 10 bases stayed unmatched. CDR1 and CDR2 (germline): DFQATT, SNEGSKA (reference sequence).

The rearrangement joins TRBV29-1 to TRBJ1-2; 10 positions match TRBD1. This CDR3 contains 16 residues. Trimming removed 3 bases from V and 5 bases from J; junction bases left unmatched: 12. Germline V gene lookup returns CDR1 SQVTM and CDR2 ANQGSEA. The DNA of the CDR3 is TGCAGCGTTGATCGAGGAAATGGACAGGGGGGGTATGGCTACACCTTC. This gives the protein CSVDRGNGQGGYGYTF.

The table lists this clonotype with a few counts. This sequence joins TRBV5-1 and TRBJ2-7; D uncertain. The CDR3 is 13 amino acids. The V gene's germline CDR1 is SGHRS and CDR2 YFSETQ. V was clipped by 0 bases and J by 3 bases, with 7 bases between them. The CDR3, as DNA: TGCGCCAGCAGCTTGGTGGACGACTACGAGCAGTACTTC. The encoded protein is CASSLVDDYEQYF.

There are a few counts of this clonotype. The CDR3 coding sequence is TGCGCCAGCAGCCATTTGCCGGGACAGGGGTACGAGCAGTACTTC. Translation: CASSHLPGQGYEQYF. V usage is TRBV4-1 and J usage is TRBJ2-7; TRBD1 matches at 10 bases. V gave up 3 bases and J gave up 4 bases; unmatched junction bases: 6. Germline V CDR1 and CDR2: MGHRA, YSYEKL. The CDR3 is 15 amino acids.

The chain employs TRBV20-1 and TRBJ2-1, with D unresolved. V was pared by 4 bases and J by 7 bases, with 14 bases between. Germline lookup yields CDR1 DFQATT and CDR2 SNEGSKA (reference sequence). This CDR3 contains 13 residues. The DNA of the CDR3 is TGCAGTGCTACTAAAGGGCCTTCGAATGAGCAGTTCTTC. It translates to CSATKGPSNEQFF.

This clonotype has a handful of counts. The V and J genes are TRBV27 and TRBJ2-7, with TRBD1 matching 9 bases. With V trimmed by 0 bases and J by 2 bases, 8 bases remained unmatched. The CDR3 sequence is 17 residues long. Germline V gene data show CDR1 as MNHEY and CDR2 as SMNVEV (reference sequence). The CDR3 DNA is TGTGCCAGCAGTTTATCGGCCGGGGACAGGGTGCCCTACGAGCAGTACTTC. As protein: CASSLSAGDRVPYEQYF.

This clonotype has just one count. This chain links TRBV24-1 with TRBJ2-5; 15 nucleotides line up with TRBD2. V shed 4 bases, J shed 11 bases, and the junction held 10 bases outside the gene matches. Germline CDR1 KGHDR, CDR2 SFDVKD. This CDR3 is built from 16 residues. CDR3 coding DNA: TGTGCCACCAGTGACTCCGGGACTAGCGGGAGGCATGAGCAGTACTTC. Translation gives CATSDSGTSGRHEQYF.

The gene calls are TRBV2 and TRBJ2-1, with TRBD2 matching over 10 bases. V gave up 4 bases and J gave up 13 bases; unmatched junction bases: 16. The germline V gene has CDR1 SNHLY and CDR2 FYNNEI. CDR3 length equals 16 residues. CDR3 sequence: CASSGSSGSREETQFF. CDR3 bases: TGTGCCAGCAGTGGATCTAGCGGGAGTAGGGAGGAGACCCAGTTCTTC.

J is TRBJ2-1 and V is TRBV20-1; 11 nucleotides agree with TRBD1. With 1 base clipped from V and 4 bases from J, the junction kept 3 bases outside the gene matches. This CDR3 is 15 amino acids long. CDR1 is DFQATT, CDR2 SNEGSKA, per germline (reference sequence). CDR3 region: CSARAGTGGYNEQFF. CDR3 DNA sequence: TGCAGTGCTAGAGCCGGGACAGGGGGATACAATGAGCAGTTCTTC.